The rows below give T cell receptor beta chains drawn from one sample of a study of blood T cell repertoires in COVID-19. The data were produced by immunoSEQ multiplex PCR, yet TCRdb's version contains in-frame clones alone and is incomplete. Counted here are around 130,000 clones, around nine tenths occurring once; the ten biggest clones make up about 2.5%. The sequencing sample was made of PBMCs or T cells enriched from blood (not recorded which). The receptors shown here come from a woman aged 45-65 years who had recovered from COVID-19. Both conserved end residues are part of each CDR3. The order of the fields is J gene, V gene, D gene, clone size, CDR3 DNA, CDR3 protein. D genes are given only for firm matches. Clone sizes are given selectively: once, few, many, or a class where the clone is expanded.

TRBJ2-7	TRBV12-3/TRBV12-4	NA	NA	TGTGCCAGCAGCTCCTCCCACGAGCAGTACTTC	CASSSSHEQYF
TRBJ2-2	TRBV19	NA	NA	TGTGCCACTACAGGGGAGGTTTCAGCCGGGGAGCTGTTTTTT	CATTGEVSAGELFF
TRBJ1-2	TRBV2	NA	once	TGTGCCAGCAGTGTGCGGCCCAACTATGGCTACACCTTC	CASSVRPNYGYTF
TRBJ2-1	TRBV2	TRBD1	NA	TGTGCCAGCACTCAACAGGGGATGACTAATCATGAGCAGTTCTTC	CASTQQGMTNHEQFF
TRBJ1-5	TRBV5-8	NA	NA	TGTGCCAGCAGCGGGGCAGGGGTTTTGGGCTTCCGTCCCCAGCATTTT	CASSGAGVLGFRPQHF
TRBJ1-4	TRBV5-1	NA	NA	TGCGCCAGCAGCCGCGGGGGGCGAAGTGAAAAACTGTTTTTT	CASSRGGRSEKLFF
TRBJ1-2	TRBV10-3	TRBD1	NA	TGTGCCATCGGACAGGACTATGGCTACACCTTC	CAIGQDYGYTF
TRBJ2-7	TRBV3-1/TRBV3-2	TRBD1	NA	TGTGCCAGCAGCCGGGACAGCTACGAGCAGTACTTC	CASSRDSYEQYF
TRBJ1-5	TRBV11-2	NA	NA	TGTGCCAGCAGCTTAGAGGTGGGCCAGCCCCAGCATTTT	CASSLEVGQPQHF
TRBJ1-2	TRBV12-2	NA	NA	TGTGCAAGTCGCTTAGAGGACAGTTCTAACTATGGCTACACCTTC	CASRLEDSSNYGYTF